Below, 21 T cell receptor beta chains from the same sample are listed, as sequenced in a study of tumor-infiltrating lymphocytes in oesophageal squamous cell carcinoma. TCRdb called the reads again in MiXCR, with one record for every CDR3 protein. This sample yields 12,000 or so distinct CDR3 sequences, of which over 50% are seen a single time; roughly 50% belongs to the top ten. Sequences were obtained from blood. Receptor source: a female donor with esophageal squamous cell carcinoma.

V gene TRBV12-3 or TRBV12-4 combines with J gene TRBJ2-3, with TRBD2 matching over 8 bases. There are 16 residues in the CDR3. V lost 3 bases to trimming and J lost 4 bases; unmatched junction nucleotides: 9. CDR3 residues: CASSFLRTSIPDTQYF. DNA for the CDR3: TGTGCCAGCAGTTTCTTACGGACTAGCATTCCAGATACGCAGTATTTT.

The chain has TRBV7-8 and TRBJ2-7; 7 bases line up with TRBD2. Germline lookup yields CDR1 SGHVS and CDR2 FQNEAQ. The CDR3 is 16 residues long. The ends lost 4 bases at V and 0 bases at J; junction bases unmatched: 9. The CDR3 nucleotides are TGTGCCAGCAGCTCACAGAGCGGGATGTACTCCTACGAGCAGTACTTC. It codes for CASSSQSGMYSYEQYF.

The chain links TRBV6-1 to TRBJ1-5; no clear D gene. Germline CDR1 MNHNS, CDR2 SASEGT. The germline V and J ends were trimmed by 1 base and 3 bases, with 10 bases remaining between them. The CDR3 covers 15 residues. The CDR3 here is CASSEVGGFNQPQHF. CDR3 coding DNA: TGTGCCAGCAGTGAAGTAGGAGGTTTCAATCAGCCCCAGCATTTT.

The table lists this clonotype with a few counts. Relative to the germline gene, one junction end is altered; a read error may explain this. The chain has TRBV7-6 and TRBJ2-5, with D unclear. Germline loops: CDR1 SGHVS, CDR2 FNYEAQ. The CDR3 spans 15 residues. Written as DNA, the CDR3 is TGTGCTAGCAGCACTACGTTTGAGGATGGAGAGACCCAGTACTTC. Translating it yields CASSTTFEDGETQYF.

The DNA for the CDR3 is TGTGCCAGCAGCTTAAGTGGGAGTAGCACAGATACGCAGTATTTT. It specifies CASSLSGSSTDTQYF. The J gene is TRBJ2-3, the V gene TRBV7-2; a possible D gene is TRBD2 (5 bases). CDR3 length: 15 residues. Germline V gene lookup returns CDR1 SGHTA and CDR2 FQGNSA. Trimming pared 2 bases from V and 0 bases from J, leaving 9 bases between.

J is TRBJ2-7 and V is TRBV28; possibly TRBD1 for D (5 bases). CDR3 size: 12 residues. The germline V and J ends were trimmed by 7 bases and 3 bases, with 10 bases remaining between them. From germline, CDR1 is MDHEN and CDR2 SYDVKM. The CDR3 is CASTGFNYEQYF. CDR3 coding DNA: TGTGCCAGCACAGGGTTTAACTACGAGCAGTACTTC.

The genes are TRBV7-2 and TRBJ2-6, with D perhaps matching TRBD2 (6 bases). Near its end, the DNA agrees better with TRBJ2-5, so the J call may be wrong. The V gene's germline CDR1 is SGHTA and CDR2 FQGNSA. The CDR3 contains 16 residues. CDR3 loop: CASSLGLYGRQETQYF. The CDR3 bases are TGTGCCAGCAGCTTAGGGTTATACGGGAGACAAGAGACCCAGTACTTC.

V usage is TRBV11-2 and J usage is TRBJ2-7; D not certain. The end of the DNA aligns better with TRBJ2-5, so the J call may be wrong. The germline gives CDR1 SGHAT, CDR2 FQNNGV. The CDR3 runs to 12 residues. Here the CDR3 DNA reads TGTGCCAGCAGCTTAGACGCAGAGACCCAGTACTTC. Its protein is CASSLDAETQYF.

This clonotype was counted a single time. The chain joins TRBV7-2 to TRBJ1-2; D not certain. V gave up 4 bases and J gave up 6 bases, with 15 bases separating them. The CDR3 runs to 14 residues. Per the germline V gene, CDR1 is SGHTA and CDR2 is FQGNSA. This chain's CDR3 is CASSSSSGMDGYTF. DNA of the CDR3: TGTGCCAGCAGCTCGAGTAGTGGGATGGATGGCTACACCTTC. The variable domain in full, completed from reference TRBV7-2 and TRBJ1-2, reads GAGVSQSPSNKVTEKGKDVELRCDPISGHTALYWYRQSLGQGLEFLIYFQGNSAPDKSGLPSDRFSAERTGGSVSTLTIQRTQQEDSAVYLCASSSSSGMDGYTFGSGTRLTVV.

The CDR3 here is CASSWDPPDTQYF. CDR3 nucleotides: TGTGCCAGCAGTTGGGACCCCCCCGATACGCAGTATTTT. J is TRBJ2-3 and V is TRBV6-8; D possibly uses TRBD1 or TRBD2 (5 bases each). The CDR3 covers 13 residues. Trimming pared 4 bases from V and 6 bases from J, leaving 11 bases between. Germline lookup yields CDR1 MNHGY and CDR2 SAAAGT.

The chain couples TRBV10-1 to TRBJ2-1; maybe TRBD1 (5 bases). This CDR3 is 14 amino acids long. In germline, CDR1 is WNHNN, CDR2 SYGVQD (reference sequence). The V end lost 6 bases, the J end lost 0 bases, and 9 bases lay between the germline ends. The CDR3 loop is CASSVQGSYNEQFF. The CDR3 DNA reads TGCGCCAGCAGCGTCCAGGGCTCCTACAATGAGCAGTTCTTC.

The chain couples TRBV7-2 to TRBJ1-2; D might be TRBD1 (5 bases). The CDR3 runs 14 residues. Germline assignment: CDR1 SGHTA and CDR2 FQGNSA. V was pared by 0 bases and J by 4 bases, with 9 bases between. The CDR3 DNA sequence: TGTGCCAGCAGCTTAGCGGCAGGGAGCTATGGCTACACCTTC. Translation: CASSLAAGSYGYTF.

The chain carries TRBV27 and TRBJ2-6; TRBD1 is a possible D gene (6 bases). Germline CDR1 MNHEY, CDR2 SMNVEV (reference sequence). The CDR3 spans 20 residues. V was cut by 2 bases and J by 1 base, with 21 bases left in between. CDR3 region: CASSLEWGQGYLSGANVLTF. CDR3 DNA sequence: TGTGCCAGCAGTTTAGAATGGGGCCAGGGGTATCTTTCTGGGGCCAACGTCCTGACTTTC.

The chain joins TRBV11-2 to TRBJ2-3, with 8 bases aligning to TRBD2. CDR3 length equals 14 residues. CDR1 and CDR2 from the germline V gene are SGHAT and FQNNGV. J gave up 8 bases and V 3 bases, and 7 bases lay outside the gene matches. CDR3 nucleotides: TGTGCCAGCAGCTTCGGGAGGGCCGGGGTTACGCAGTATTTT. Translated, it gives CASSFGRAGVTQYF.

The table lists this clonotype with a few counts. The chain employs TRBV7-6 and TRBJ2-5, with TRBD2 matching 15 bases. The V segment lost 0 bases and the J segment 4 bases; nucleotides outside the gene matches: 6. This CDR3 has 18 amino acids. The germline gives CDR1 SGHVS, CDR2 FNYEAQ. The CDR3 DNA is TGTGCCAGCAGCTTAGCGATCCCGGGACTAGCGGGGGGAGAGACCCAGTACTTC. Translating it yields CASSLAIPGLAGGETQYF. The full variable domain, completed using reference TRBV7-6 and TRBJ2-5, is GAGVSQSPRYKVTKRGQDVALRCDPISGHVSLYWYRQALGQGPEFLTYFNYEAQQDKSGLPNDRFSAERPEGSISTLTIQRTEQRDSAMYRCASSLAIPGLAGGETQYFGPGTRLLVL.

The chain recombines TRBV11-2 with TRBJ2-1, with TRBD2 matching 10 bases. Germline CDR1 SGHAT, CDR2 FQNNGV. This CDR3 comprises 19 residues. J lost 0 bases, V lost 4 bases, and 12 bases had no gene match. The CDR3 nucleotides are TGTGCCAGCAGCTCCGTAGGACTAGCGGAGGCCGGCTCCTACAATGAGCAGTTCTTC. This gives the protein CASSSVGLAEAGSYNEQFF.

The count of this clonotype is one. V gene TRBV11-2 combines with J gene TRBJ1-1; D gene unclear. Per the germline V gene, CDR1 is SGHAT and CDR2 is FQNNGV. With 3 bases removed from V and 4 bases from J, the gap between germline ends came to 9 bases. This CDR3 contains 13 residues. Written as DNA, the CDR3 is TGTGCCAGCAGCTTTTTTCCGGTCACTGAAGCTTTCTTT. The encoded protein is CASSFFPVTEAFF.

This clonotype showed up just once. This chain joins TRBV28 and TRBJ2-3; 8 bases are a match to TRBD2. V was clipped by 6 bases and J by 3 bases; unmatched bases: 5. Looked up from germline, CDR1 is MDHEN and CDR2 is SYDVKM. The CDR3 consists of 14 residues. CDR3 sequence (DNA): TGTGCCAGCAGCACCGGGGGGGGGACAGATACGCAGTATTTT. The encoded protein is CASSTGGGTDTQYF.

At least ten counts were recorded for this clonotype. A much larger clone is a single base away; this may be a read error. The genes are TRBV7-2 and TRBJ2-5; the match to TRBD1 covers 7 bases. The CDR3 spans 15 residues. Trimming removed 1 base from V and 11 bases from J; junction bases left unmatched: 13. The germline CDR1 and CDR2 sequences are SGHTA and FQGNSA. CDR3 in amino acids: CASSLGGQTYNEQYF. The CDR3 DNA reads TGTGCCAGCAGCTTAGGGGGACAGACCTACAATGAGCAGTACTTC.

The chain recombines TRBV7-1 with TRBJ2-4; D is undetermined. The J call may be mistaken, given a closer DNA end match to TRBJ2-1. TRBV7-1 is recorded as an ORF, its role being uncertain. This CDR3 has 13 amino acids. CDR3 bases: TGTGCCAGCACGGGCGGAGACTCCTACGAGCAGTTCTTC. It codes for CASTGGDSYEQFF.

This clonotype was picked up a small number of times. This sequence joins TRBV2 and TRBJ1-2, with D unresolved. The CDR3 contains 15 residues. Germline V gene lookup returns CDR1 SNHLY and CDR2 FYNNEI. Deletions cut 3 bases from V and 0 bases from J, with 11 bases between. The CDR3: CASSDPGMTNYGYTF. The CDR3 bases are TGTGCCAGCAGTGACCCGGGTATGACTAACTATGGCTACACCTTC.